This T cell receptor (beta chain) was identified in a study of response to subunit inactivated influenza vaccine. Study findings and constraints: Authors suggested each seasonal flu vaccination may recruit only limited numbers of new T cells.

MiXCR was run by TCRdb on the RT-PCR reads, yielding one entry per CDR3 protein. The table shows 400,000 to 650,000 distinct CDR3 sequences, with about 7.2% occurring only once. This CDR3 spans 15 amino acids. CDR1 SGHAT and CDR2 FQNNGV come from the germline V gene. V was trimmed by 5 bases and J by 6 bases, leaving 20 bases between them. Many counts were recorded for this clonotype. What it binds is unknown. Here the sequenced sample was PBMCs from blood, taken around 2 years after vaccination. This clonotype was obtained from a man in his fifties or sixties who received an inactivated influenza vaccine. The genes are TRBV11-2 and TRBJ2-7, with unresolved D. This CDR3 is CASSPPGLLLGEQYF. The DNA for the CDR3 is TGTGCCAGCAGCCCGCCGGGCCTTCTCCTAGGCGAGCAGTACTTC. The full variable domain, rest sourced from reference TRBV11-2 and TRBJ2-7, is EAGVAQSPRYKIIEKRQSVAFWCNPISGHATLYWYQQILGQGPKLLIQFQNNGVVDDSQLPKDRFSAERLKGVDSTLKIQPAKLEDSAVYLCASSPPGLLLGEQYFGPGTRLTVT.